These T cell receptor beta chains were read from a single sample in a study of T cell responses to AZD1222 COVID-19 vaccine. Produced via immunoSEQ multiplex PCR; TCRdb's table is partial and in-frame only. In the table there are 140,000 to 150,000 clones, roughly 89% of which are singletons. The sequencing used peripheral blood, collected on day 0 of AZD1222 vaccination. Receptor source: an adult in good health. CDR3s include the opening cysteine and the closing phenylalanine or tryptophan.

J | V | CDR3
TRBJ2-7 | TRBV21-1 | CASSNHRAESYEQYF
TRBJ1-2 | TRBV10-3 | CAISEPPLSNYGYTF
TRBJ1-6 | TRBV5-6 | CASSRWVGGRWNSPLHF
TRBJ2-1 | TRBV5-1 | CASSLAPSGRVFF
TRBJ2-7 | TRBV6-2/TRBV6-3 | CASSYPELAFMNEEQYF
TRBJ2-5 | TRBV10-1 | CASSELLGVETQYF
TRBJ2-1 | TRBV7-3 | CASSLTCRGPLYNEQFF
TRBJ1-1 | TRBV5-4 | CASSFGGGTEAFF
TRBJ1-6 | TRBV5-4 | CASSRQDSPLHF
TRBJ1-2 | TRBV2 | CASSASRSYGYTF
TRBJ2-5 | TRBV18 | CASSPGTQYQETQYF
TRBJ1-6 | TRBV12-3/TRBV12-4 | CASTPRGGSPLHF
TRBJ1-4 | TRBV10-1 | CASTPGTNEKLFF
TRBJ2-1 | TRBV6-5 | CASQGHNEQFF
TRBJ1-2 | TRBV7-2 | CASSLIGTAYGYTF
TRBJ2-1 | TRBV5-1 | CASMRLAGVNEQFF
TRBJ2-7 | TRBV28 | CASSSSTGGGYEQYF
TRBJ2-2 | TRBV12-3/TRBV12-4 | CASMESNTGELFF
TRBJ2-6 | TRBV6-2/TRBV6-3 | CASSSGGSGANVLTF
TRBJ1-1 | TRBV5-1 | CASSLSGQYLTMNTEAFF
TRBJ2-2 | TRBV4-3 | CASSQEYQGDTGELFF
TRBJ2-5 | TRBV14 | CASSQDRQGETQYF
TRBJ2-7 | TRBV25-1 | CASSDRVGGGQYF
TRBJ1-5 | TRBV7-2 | CASSLTGAISNQPQHF
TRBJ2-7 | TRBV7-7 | CASSPGAGISYEQYF
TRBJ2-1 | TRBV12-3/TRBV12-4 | CASSRDFHNEQFF
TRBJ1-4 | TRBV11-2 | CASSLGSTNEKLFF
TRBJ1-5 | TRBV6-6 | CASSPRQQMIQPQHF
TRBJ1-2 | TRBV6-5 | CASSYRPPSGLGGYTF
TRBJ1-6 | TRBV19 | CASSMRGNNSPLHF
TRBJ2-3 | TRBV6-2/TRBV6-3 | CASSPPGTSDTQYF
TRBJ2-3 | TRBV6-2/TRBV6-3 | CASSPRLRSGTDTQYF
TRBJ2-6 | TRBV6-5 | CASRLQGAGANVLTF
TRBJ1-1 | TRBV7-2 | CASSYRDRDNTEAFF
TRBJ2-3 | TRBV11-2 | CASSLGVGTDTQYF
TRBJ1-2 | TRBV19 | CASSIGQARGYTF
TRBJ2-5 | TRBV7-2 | CASSLRPQETQYF
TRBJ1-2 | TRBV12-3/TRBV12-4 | CASSFGNYGYTF
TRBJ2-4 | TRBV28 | CASRPLWLKLAKNIQYF
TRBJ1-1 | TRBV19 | CASSLRDRGHRSFTEAFF
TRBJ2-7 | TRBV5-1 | CASSVSGGLEQYF
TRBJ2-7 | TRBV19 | CASSTFGSYEQYF
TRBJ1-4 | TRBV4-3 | CASSQDWLDRKLFF
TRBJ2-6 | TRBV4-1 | CASSQTPGANVLTF
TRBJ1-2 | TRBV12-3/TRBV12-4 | CASSLGTGYGYTF
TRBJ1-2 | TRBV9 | CASSVESGGGYTF
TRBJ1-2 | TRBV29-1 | CSVGSSNYGYTF
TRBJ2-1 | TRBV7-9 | CASSTRDNEQFF
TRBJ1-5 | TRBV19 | CASSIEGRWTYSNQPQHF
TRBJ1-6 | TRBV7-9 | CASSLRGQALHF
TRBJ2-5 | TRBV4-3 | CASSQKELDTQGETQYF
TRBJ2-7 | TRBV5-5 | CASMGETYEQYF
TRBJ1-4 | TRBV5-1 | CASSLSPGNEKLFF
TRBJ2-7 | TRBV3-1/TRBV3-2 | CASSQDAKTYEQYF
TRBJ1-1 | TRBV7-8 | CASSSTPQTGMGAFF